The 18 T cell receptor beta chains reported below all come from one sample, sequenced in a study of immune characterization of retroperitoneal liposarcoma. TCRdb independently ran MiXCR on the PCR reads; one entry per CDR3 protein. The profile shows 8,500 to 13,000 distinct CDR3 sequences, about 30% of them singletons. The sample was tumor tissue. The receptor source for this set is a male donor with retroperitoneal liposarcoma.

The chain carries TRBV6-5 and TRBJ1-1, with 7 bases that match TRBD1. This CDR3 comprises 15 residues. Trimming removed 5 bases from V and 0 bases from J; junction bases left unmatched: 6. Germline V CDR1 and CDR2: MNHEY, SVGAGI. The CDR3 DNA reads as TGTGCCAGCAGTAAGACAGGGAGCATGAACACTGAAGCTTTCTTT. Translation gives CASSKTGSMNTEAFF.

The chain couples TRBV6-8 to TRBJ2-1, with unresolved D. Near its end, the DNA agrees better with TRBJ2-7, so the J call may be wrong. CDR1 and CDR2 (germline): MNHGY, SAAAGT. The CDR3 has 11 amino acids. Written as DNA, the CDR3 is TGTGCCAGCAGTGGATTCTACGAGCAGTACTTC. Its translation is CASSGFYEQYF.

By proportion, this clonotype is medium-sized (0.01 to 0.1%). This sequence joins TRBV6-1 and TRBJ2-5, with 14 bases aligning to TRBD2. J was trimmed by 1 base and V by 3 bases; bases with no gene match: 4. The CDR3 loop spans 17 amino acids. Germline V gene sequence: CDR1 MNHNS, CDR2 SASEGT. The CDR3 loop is CASSEETSGGVQETQYF. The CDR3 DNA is TGTGCCAGCAGTGAGGAGACTAGCGGGGGGGTCCAAGAGACCCAGTACTTC.

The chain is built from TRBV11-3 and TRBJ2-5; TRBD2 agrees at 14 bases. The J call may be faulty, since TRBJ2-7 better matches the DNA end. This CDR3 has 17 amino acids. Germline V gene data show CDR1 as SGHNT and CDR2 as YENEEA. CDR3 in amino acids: CASSSANGLAGGYEQYF. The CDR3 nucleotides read TGTGCCAGCAGCTCCGCAAACGGACTAGCGGGAGGCTACGAGCAGTACTTC.

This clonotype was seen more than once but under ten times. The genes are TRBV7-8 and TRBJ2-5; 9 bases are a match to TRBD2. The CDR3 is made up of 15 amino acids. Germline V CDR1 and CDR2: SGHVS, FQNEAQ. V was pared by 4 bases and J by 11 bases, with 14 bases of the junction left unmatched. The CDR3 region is CASSSLAGRYNEQYF. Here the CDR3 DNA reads TGTGCCAGCAGCTCACTAGCGGGCCGTTACAATGAGCAGTACTTC.

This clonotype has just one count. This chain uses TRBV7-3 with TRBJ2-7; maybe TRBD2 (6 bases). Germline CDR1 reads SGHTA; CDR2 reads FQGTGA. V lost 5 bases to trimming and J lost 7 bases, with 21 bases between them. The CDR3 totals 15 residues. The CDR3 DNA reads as TGTGCCAGCAGCCCCCGACTAGTTTCGAGTTCGGAGCAGTACTTC. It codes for CASSPRLVSSSEQYF.

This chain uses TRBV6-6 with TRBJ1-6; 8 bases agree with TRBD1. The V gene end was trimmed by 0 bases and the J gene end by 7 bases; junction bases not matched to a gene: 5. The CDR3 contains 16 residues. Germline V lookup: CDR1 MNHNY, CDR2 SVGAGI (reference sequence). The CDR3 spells CASSYSGQGANSPLHF. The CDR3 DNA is TGTGCCAGCAGTTACTCCGGACAGGGTGCGAATTCACCCCTCCACTTT.

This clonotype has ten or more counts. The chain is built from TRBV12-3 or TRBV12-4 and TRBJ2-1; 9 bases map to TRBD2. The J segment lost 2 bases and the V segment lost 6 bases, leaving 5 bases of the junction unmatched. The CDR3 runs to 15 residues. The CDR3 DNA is TGTGCCAGCAGCCCGACTAGCGGAACCTACAATGAGCAGTTCTTC. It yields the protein CASSPTSGTYNEQFF.

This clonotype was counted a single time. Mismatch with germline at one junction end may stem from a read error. CDR3 in DNA: TGTGCCAGCAGCTTACCGGGGCCAGGGACACGGCTCACCGTGCTGATCGGAAGAGCACACGTCTTT. Its translation: CASSLPGPGTRLTVLIGRAHVF. The V call is TRBV11-3, the J call TRBJ1-4, with D possibly matching TRBD1 (6 bases). The V gene's germline CDR1 is SGHNT and CDR2 YENEEA. This CDR3 is 22 amino acids long. The variable domain in full, completed from reference TRBV11-3 and TRBJ1-4, reads EAGVVQSPRYKIIEKKQPVAFWCNPISGHNTLYWYLQNLGQGPELLIRYENEEAVDDSQLPKDRFSAERLKGVDSTLKIQPAELGDSAVYLCASSLPGPGTRLTVLIGRAHVFGSGTQLSVL.

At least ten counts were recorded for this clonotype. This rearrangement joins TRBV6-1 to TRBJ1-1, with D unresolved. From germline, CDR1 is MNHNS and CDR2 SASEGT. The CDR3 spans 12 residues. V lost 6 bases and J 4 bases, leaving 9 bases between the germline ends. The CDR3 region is CASRGMGTEAFF. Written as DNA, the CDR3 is TGTGCCAGCAGGGGGATGGGCACTGAAGCTTTCTTT.

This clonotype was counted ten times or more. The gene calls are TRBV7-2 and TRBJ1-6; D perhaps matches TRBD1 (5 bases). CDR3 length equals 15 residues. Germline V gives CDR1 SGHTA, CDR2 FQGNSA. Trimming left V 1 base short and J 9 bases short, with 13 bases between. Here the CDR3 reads CASSLDPGIFSPLHF. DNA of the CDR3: TGTGCCAGCAGCTTAGACCCAGGGATATTTTCACCCCTCCACTTT.

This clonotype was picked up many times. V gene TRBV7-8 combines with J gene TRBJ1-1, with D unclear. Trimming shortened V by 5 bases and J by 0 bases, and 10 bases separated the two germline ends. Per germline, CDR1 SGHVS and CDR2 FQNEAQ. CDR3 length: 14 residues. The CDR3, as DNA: TGTGCCAGCAGCCCCGGACCCATGAACACTGAAGCTTTCTTT. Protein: CASSPGPMNTEAFF.

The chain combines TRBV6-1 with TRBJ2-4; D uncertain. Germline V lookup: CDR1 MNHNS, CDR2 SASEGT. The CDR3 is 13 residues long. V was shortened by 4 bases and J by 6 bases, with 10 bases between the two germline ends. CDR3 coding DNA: TGTGCCAGCAGTGCGGGCCCGCTAAACATTCAGTACTTC. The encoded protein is CASSAGPLNIQYF.

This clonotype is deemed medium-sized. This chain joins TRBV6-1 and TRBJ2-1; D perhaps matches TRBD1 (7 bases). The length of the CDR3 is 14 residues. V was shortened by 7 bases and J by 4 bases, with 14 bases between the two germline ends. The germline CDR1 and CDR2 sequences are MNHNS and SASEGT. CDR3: CASTGGTVYNEQFF. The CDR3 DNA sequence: TGTGCCAGCACAGGGGGGACAGTATACAATGAGCAGTTCTTC.

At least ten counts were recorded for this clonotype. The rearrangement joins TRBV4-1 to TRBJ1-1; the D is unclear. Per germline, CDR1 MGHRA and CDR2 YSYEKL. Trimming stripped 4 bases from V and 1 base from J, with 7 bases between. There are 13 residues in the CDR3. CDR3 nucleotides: TGCGCCAGCAGCCGGTCAGAGAACACTGAAGCTTTCTTT. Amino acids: CASSRSENTEAFF.

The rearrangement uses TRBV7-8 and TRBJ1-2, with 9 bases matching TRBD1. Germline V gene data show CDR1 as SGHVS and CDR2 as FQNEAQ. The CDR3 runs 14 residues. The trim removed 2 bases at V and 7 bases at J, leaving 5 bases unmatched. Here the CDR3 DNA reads TGTGCCAGCAGCTTAAAGTCGACAGGGGGTGGCTACACCTTC. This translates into CASSLKSTGGGYTF.

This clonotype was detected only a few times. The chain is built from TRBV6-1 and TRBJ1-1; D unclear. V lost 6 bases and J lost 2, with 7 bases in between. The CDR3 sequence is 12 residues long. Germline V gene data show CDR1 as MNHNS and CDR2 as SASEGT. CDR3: CASRISNTEAFF. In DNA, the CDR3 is TGTGCCAGCAGAATTAGTAACACTGAAGCTTTCTTT.

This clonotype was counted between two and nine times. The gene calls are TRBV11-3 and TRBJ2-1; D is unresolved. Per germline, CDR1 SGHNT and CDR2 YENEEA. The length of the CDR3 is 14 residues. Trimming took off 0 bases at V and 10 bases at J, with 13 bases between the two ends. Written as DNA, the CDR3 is TGTGCCAGCAGCTTAGATGATAACTTCGACGAGCAGTTCTTC. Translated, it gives CASSLDDNFDEQFF.